The 18 T cell receptor beta chains in this list originate from one sample, sequenced in a study of blood T cell repertoires in COVID-19. Sequencing was performed with immunoSEQ multiplex PCR; in TCRdb, only in-frame clones are kept and a portion is missing. The table shows 100,000 to 110,000 clones, with roughly 88% occurring only once. What was sequenced was peripheral blood. The receptor source for this set is a human donor in a cohort sampled during active COVID-19.

V usage is TRBV5-1 and J usage is TRBJ2-1; 8 nucleotides agree with TRBD1. Germline CDR1 reads SGHRS; CDR2 reads YFSETQ. After removal of 4 bases from V and 2 bases from J, the junction contained 5 bases not matched to a gene. There are 15 residues in the CDR3. The CDR3 is CASSVTGGAYNEQFF. CDR3 bases: TGCGCCAGCAGCGTTACAGGGGGAGCCTACAATGAGCAGTTCTTC.

This rearrangement joins TRBV7-2 to TRBJ2-3; D may be TRBD2 (6 bases). The CDR3 has 16 residues. Germline CDR1 is SGHTA and CDR2 is FQGNSA. Trimming removed 4 bases from V and 5 bases from J, with 19 bases in between. This CDR3 is CASSSYRVSGRDTQYF. CDR3 sequence (DNA): TGTGCCAGCAGCTCCTACCGAGTTAGCGGCAGAGATACGCAGTATTTT. The full variable domain, its missing parts supplied by reference TRBV7-2 and TRBJ2-3, is GAGVSQSPSNKVTEKGKDVELRCDPISGHTALYWYRQSLGQGLEFLIYFQGNSAPDKSGLPSDRFSAERTGGSVSTLTIQRTQQEDSAVYLCASSSYRVSGRDTQYFGPGTRLTVL.

This clone appeared a single time. This sequence joins TRBV14 and TRBJ2-5, with 10 bases that match TRBD1. V trimming: 1 base; J trimming: 5 bases; junction bases outside the gene matches: 4. The CDR3 covers 15 residues. The germline V gene encodes CDR1 SGHDN and CDR2 FVKESK. CDR3 sequence (DNA): TGTGCCAGCAGCCAAGCGACAGGGGGCGCGGAGACCCAGTACTTC. Translating gives CASSQATGGAETQYF.

The V call is TRBV30, the J call TRBJ1-2, with 9 positions matching TRBD1. The CDR3 runs to 12 residues. Germline V gene lookup returns CDR1 GTSNPN and CDR2 SVGIG (reference sequence). J was trimmed by 7 bases and V by 8 bases; bases with no gene match: 8. The CDR3 protein is CARRQGGAGYTF. CDR3 nucleotides: TGTGCCCGCCGACAGGGGGGCGCTGGCTACACCTTC.

The V and J genes are TRBV24-1 and TRBJ2-2, with D possibly being TRBD1 (5 bases). CDR1 KGHDR and CDR2 SFDVKD come from the germline V gene. This CDR3 has 14 residues. The V end lost 2 bases, the J end lost 5 bases, and 8 bases lay between the germline ends. DNA of the CDR3: TGTGCCACCAGTGATTATCCAGGGACCGGGGAGCTGTTTTTT. Amino acid sequence: CATSDYPGTGELFF.

This rearrangement joins TRBV19 to TRBJ1-1; no clear D. This CDR3 contains 15 residues. V was shortened by 6 bases and J by 0 bases, with 14 bases between the two germline ends. Looked up from germline, CDR1 is LNHDA and CDR2 is SQIVND (reference sequence). CDR3: CASREVGRVNTEAFF. As DNA, the CDR3 is TGTGCCAGTAGGGAGGTTGGACGGGTGAACACTGAAGCTTTCTTT. Supplemented by reference TRBV19 and TRBJ1-1, the full variable domain reads DGGITQSPKYLFRKEGQNVTLSCEQNLNHDAMYWYRQDPGQGLRLIYYSQIVNDFQKGDIAEGYSVSREKKESFPLTVTSAQKNPTAFYLCASREVGRVNTEAFFGQGTRLTVV.

The chain is built from TRBV20-1 and TRBJ1-1, with D hard to call. CDR3 length equals 10 residues. CDR1 and CDR2 from the germline V gene are DFQATT and SNEGSKA (reference sequence). V gave up 7 bases and J gave up 7 bases, with 10 bases separating them. CDR3 in amino acids: CSERAGEAFF. The CDR3 nucleotides are TGCAGTGAGAGAGCGGGTGAAGCTTTCTTT.

V is TRBV28 and J is TRBJ1-2; possible D gene TRBD1, 5 bases. Germline CDR1 MDHEN, CDR2 SYDVKM. Between the trimmed V and J ends, which lost 6 bases and 10 bases, there was a span of 18 bases. The CDR3 is 13 residues long. The CDR3 spells CASSPPGRGDYTF. The CDR3 DNA reads TGTGCCAGCAGCCCTCCGGGGCGCGGGGACTACACCTTC.

This clone was picked up one time. The rearrangement uses TRBV19 and TRBJ2-1, with TRBD2 matching over 7 bases. CDR1 is LNHDA and CDR2 is SQIVND in the germline V gene (reference sequence). V dropped 3 bases and J dropped 5; count of bases not matched to a gene: 7. CDR3 size: 15 residues. CDR3 loop: CASSISGLADNEQFF. Here the CDR3 DNA reads TGTGCCAGTAGTATCTCGGGGCTAGCGGACAATGAGCAGTTCTTC.

The rearrangement joins TRBV3-1 (or the pseudogene TRBV3-2) to TRBJ2-5; tentatively, D is TRBD2 (6 bases). Trimming pared 4 bases from V and 4 bases from J, leaving 7 bases between. Germline V CDR1 and CDR2: LGHDT, YNNKEL (reference sequence). This CDR3 has 12 amino acids. CDR3 sequence (DNA): TGTGCCAGCAGCCCGGGACTAGAGACCCAGTACTTC. Protein sequence: CASSPGLETQYF.

CDR3: CASSPTGTLYNSPLHF. DNA for the CDR3: TGTGCCAGCTCACCGACAGGGACACTCTATAATTCACCCCTCCACTTT. The chain employs TRBV18 and TRBJ1-6; TRBD1 aligns across 7 bases. J was trimmed by 3 bases and V by 3 bases; bases with no gene match: 5. CDR1 is KGHSH and CDR2 is LQKENI in the germline V gene. The CDR3 is 16 residues long.

The rearrangement uses TRBV28 and TRBJ2-7; 7 nucleotides match TRBD1. The CDR3 runs to 12 residues. V lost 10 bases to trimming and J lost 3 bases; unmatched junction nucleotides: 6. CDR1 and CDR2 from the germline V gene are MDHEN and SYDVKM. The CDR3 DNA follows: TGTGCCATTGGACAGGCTATCTACGAGCAGTACTTC. Its translation: CAIGQAIYEQYF.

The V gene is TRBV10-1, the J gene TRBJ2-1, with D tentatively TRBD1 (5 bases). Trimming left V 5 bases short and J 7 bases short, with 18 bases between. CDR1 is WNHNN, CDR2 SYGVQD, per germline (reference sequence). This CDR3 is 15 amino acids long. The DNA for the CDR3 is TGCGCCAGCAGTCGGGTCCCCCAGGACATTAATGAGCAGTTCTTC. Translating gives CASSRVPQDINEQFF.

The V call is TRBV5-4, the J call TRBJ2-7; 11 nucleotides match TRBD2. Germline lookup yields CDR1 SGHNT and CDR2 YYREEE (reference sequence). J gave up 3 bases and V 5 bases, and 7 bases lay outside the gene matches. The CDR3 covers 15 residues. This CDR3 reads CASSSGTSGYYEQYF. The CDR3 nucleotides are TGTGCCAGCAGTTCCGGGACTAGCGGTTACTACGAGCAGTACTTC.

This sequence joins TRBV5-1 and TRBJ1-3; no firm D call. Germline V gene data show CDR1 as SGHRS and CDR2 as YFSETQ. There are 15 residues in the CDR3. V lost 1 base and J 4 bases, leaving 12 bases between the germline ends. The CDR3 sequence is CASSLWSTTGNTIYF. CDR3 in DNA: TGCGCCAGCAGCTTGTGGTCAACAACAGGAAACACCATATATTTT.

This chain links TRBV19 with TRBJ2-5; TRBD2 might be the D (5 bases). The CDR3 length is 15 residues. The V gene's germline CDR1 is LNHDA and CDR2 SQIVND (reference sequence). V was cut by 0 bases and J by 4 bases, with 12 bases left in between. The CDR3: CASSIDRGNGETQYF. The CDR3 DNA reads as TGTGCCAGTAGTATAGATCGAGGGAATGGAGAGACCCAGTACTTC.

The rearrangement joins TRBV5-4 to TRBJ2-2, with D unclear. The V and J ends lost 2 bases and 1 base respectively, with 6 bases between them. Germline CDR1 reads SGHNT; CDR2 reads YYREEE (reference sequence). This CDR3 has 14 residues. CDR3 coding DNA: TGTGCCAGCAGCTTAGGCGGGAACACCGGGGAGCTGTTTTTT. Translation: CASSLGGNTGELFF.

The chain joins TRBV25-1 to TRBJ2-4, with 10 bases lining up with TRBD2. The ends lost 6 bases at V and 8 bases at J; junction bases unmatched: 7. Per germline, CDR1 MGHDK and CDR2 SYGVNS. CDR3 length: 14 amino acids. The CDR3 loop is CASSSSGGGYIQYF. Written as DNA, the CDR3 is TGTGCCAGCAGCTCTAGCGGGGGAGGGTACATTCAGTACTTC.